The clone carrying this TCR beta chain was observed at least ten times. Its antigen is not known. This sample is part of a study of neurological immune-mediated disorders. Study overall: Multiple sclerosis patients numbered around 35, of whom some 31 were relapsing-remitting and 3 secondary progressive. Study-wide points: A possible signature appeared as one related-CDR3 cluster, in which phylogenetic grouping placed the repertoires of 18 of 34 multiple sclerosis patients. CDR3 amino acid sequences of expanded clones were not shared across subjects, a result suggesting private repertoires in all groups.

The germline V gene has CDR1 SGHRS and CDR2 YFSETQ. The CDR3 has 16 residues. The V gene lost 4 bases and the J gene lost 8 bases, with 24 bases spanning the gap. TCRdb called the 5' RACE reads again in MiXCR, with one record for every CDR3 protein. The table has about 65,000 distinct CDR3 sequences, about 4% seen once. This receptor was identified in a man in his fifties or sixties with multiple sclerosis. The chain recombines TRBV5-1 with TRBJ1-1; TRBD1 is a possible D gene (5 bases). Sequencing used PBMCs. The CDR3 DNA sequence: TGCGCCAGCAGCCGTCTCGGCTGGGACCAAGAAAGCGAAGCTTTCTTT. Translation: CASSRLGWDQESEAFF.